The 14 T cell receptor beta chains listed next were all sequenced from one sample in a study of T cells after yellow fever vaccination. TCRdb called the 5' RACE reads again in MiXCR, with one record for every CDR3 protein. The sample records 250,000 to 350,000 distinct CDR3 sequences, less than 9.5% being singletons. Sequencing was performed on CD4+ T cells sorted from PBMCs, taken 5 days after the yellow fever booster vaccination. The receptors shown here come from a man aged 18 to 29 who received the YFV17D yellow fever vaccine.

This clonotype was seen more than once but under ten times. J is TRBJ2-7 and V is TRBV15; D is ambiguous. CDR3 length: 15 residues. V was clipped by 0 bases and J by 4 bases, with 13 bases between them. Germline V gene data show CDR1 as LNHNV and CDR2 as YYDKDF (reference sequence). The CDR3: CATSRDPTGRYEQYF. The DNA of the CDR3 is TGTGCCACCAGCAGAGACCCAACCGGGCGATACGAGCAGTACTTC.

This clonotype has only a few counts. V gene TRBV6-2 or TRBV6-3 combines with J gene TRBJ2-7; 10 bases line up with TRBD1. Trimming at V came to 2 bases and at J to 5 bases, leaving 6 bases not matched to a gene. The CDR3 is 15 residues long. Germline V lookup: CDR1 MNHEY, CDR2 SVGEGT. CDR3 sequence reads: CASSYGRDRGHEQYF. DNA of the CDR3: TGTGCCAGCAGTTACGGCCGGGACAGGGGCCACGAGCAGTACTTC.

This clonotype was seen at least ten times. The chain joins TRBV7-2 to TRBJ1-1; tentative D call: TRBD1 (6 bases). The CDR3 length is 14 residues. Trimming shortened V by 5 bases and J by 2 bases, and 12 bases separated the two germline ends. CDR1 SGHTA and CDR2 FQGNSA come from the germline V gene. The CDR3 bases are TGTGCCAGCAGCCGACAGGTTAGCAACACTGAAGCTTTCTTT. Encoded protein: CASSRQVSNTEAFF.

The sample holds a few counts of this clonotype. This chain uses TRBV19 with TRBJ2-1, with no clear D. The CDR3 runs 12 residues. V was cut by 3 bases and J by 6 bases, with 6 bases left in between. CDR1 and CDR2 (germline): LNHDA, SQIVND (reference sequence). CDR3 region: CASSIELNEQFF. The CDR3 DNA reads TGTGCCAGTAGTATCGAACTCAATGAGCAGTTCTTC.

The table lists this clonotype with a few counts. The chain joins TRBV6-6 to TRBJ1-6, with D unresolved. This CDR3 is built from 12 residues. Germline V gives CDR1 MNHNY, CDR2 SVGAGI (reference sequence). The V end lost 8 bases, the J end lost 1 base, and 3 bases lay between the germline ends. CDR3 sequence: CASQSYNSPLHF. The CDR3 DNA reads TGTGCCAGCCAGTCCTATAATTCACCCCTCCACTTT.

The genes are TRBV4-3 and TRBJ2-5; the match to TRBD2 covers 8 bases. The CDR3 totals 17 residues. From germline, CDR1 is LGHNA and CDR2 YSLEER. Losses at the gene ends were 0 bases for V and 3 bases for J; bases not matched to a gene: 9. This CDR3 reads CASSQEVPGLGKETQYF. The DNA for the CDR3 is TGCGCCAGCAGCCAAGAAGTACCGGGACTAGGGAAAGAGACCCAGTACTTC.

The V gene is TRBV5-1, the J gene TRBJ2-3; 8 bases match TRBD1. The J segment lost 2 bases and the V segment lost 0 bases, leaving 8 bases of the junction unmatched. The CDR3 runs to 17 residues. Looked up from germline, CDR1 is SGHRS and CDR2 is YFSETQ. The CDR3 reads CASSLAGLGQDTDTQYF. CDR3 DNA sequence: TGCGCCAGCAGCTTGGCGGGTTTGGGACAGGACACAGATACGCAGTATTTT.

The genes are TRBV7-9 and TRBJ2-2; no firm D call. There are 15 residues in the CDR3. The V gene lost 2 bases and the J gene lost 0 bases, with 7 bases spanning the gap. Per the germline V gene, CDR1 is SEHNR and CDR2 is FQNEAQ (reference sequence). The chain's CDR3 is CASSLSQPNTGELFF. CDR3 DNA sequence: TGTGCCAGCAGCTTAAGCCAGCCGAACACCGGGGAGCTGTTTTTT.

The CDR3: CASSLDGRGGTDTQYF. The CDR3 nucleotides are TGCGCCAGCAGCTTGGACGGGAGAGGGGGCACAGATACGCAGTATTTT. The chain links TRBV5-1 to TRBJ2-3; tentatively, D is TRBD2 (6 bases). In germline, CDR1 is SGHRS, CDR2 YFSETQ. The CDR3 totals 16 residues. Trimming left V 0 bases short and J 1 base short, with 12 bases between.

The table lists this clonotype with a few counts. This chain joins TRBV15 and TRBJ2-2; 9 bases fit TRBD1. V lost 0 bases and J lost 6; bases outside the gene matches: 8. This CDR3 has 17 residues. CDR1 is LNHNV and CDR2 is YYDKDF in the germline V gene (reference sequence). DNA for the CDR3: TGTGCCACCAGCAGAGATCGGGGGACAGGGCGGCCCGGGGAGCTGTTTTTT. Its protein product is CATSRDRGTGRPGELFF.

The chain's CDR3 is CASSPRDPSGYTF. The CDR3 DNA is TGCGCCAGCAGCCCCCGTGACCCGTCGGGCTACACCTTC. The chain employs TRBV5-1 and TRBJ1-2; D ambiguous. With 4 bases removed from V and 8 bases from J, the gap between germline ends came to 15 bases. The CDR3 loop spans 13 amino acids. CDR1 is SGHRS, CDR2 YFSETQ, per germline.

This clonotype was observed a few times. The chain links TRBV4-1 to TRBJ2-5; TRBD2 aligns across 7 bases. The CDR3 runs to 15 residues. CDR1 and CDR2 (germline): MGHRA, YSYEKL. With V trimmed by 0 bases and J by 4 bases, 5 bases remained unmatched. As DNA, the CDR3 is TGCGCCAGCAGCCAAGAGTTGCGGGGGACAGAGACCCAGTACTTC. Translating it yields CASSQELRGTETQYF.

The table lists this clonotype with many counts. The rearrangement links TRBV7-8 to TRBJ2-3, with TRBD2 matching 9 bases. In germline, CDR1 is SGHVS, CDR2 FQNEAQ. The trim removed 7 bases at V and 2 bases at J, leaving 10 bases unmatched. CDR3 size: 16 residues. As DNA, the CDR3 is TGTGCCAGCAAAGCGCGGGGGGGGGCCACCACAGATACGCAGTATTTT. Encoded protein: CASKARGGATTDTQYF.

This clonotype turned up a few times. This chain links TRBV6-5 with TRBJ1-6; unclear D gene. The V gene lost 6 bases and the J gene lost 10 bases, with 10 bases spanning the gap. The germline V gene has CDR1 MNHEY and CDR2 SVGAGI. This CDR3 spans 12 amino acids. The CDR3 is CASREGESPLHF. The DNA of the CDR3 is TGTGCCAGCAGGGAGGGTGAGTCACCCCTCCACTTT.